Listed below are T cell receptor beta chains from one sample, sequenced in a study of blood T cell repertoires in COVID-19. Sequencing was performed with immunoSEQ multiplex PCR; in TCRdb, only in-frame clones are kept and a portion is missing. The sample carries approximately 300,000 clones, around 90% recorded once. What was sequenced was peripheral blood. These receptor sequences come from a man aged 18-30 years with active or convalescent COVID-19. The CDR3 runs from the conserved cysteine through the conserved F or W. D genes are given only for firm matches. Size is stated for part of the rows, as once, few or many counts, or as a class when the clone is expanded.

CDR3 protein: CASSQDLVREGQFF
CDR3 DNA: TGCGCCAGCAGCCAAGACTTGGTGCGGGAGGGCCAGTTCTTC
clone size: NA
V gene: TRBV4-1
J gene: TRBJ2-1
D gene: TRBD2
CDR3 length: 14

CDR3 protein: CASSPPSRGKTEAFF
CDR3 DNA: TGTGCCAGCTCACCACCGTCCAGGGGTAAGACTGAAGCTTTCTTT
clone size: NA
V gene: TRBV18
J gene: TRBJ1-1
D gene: NA
CDR3 length: 15

CDR3 protein: CASRRAGPTEAFF
CDR3 DNA: TGTGCCAGCAGACGGGCAGGGCCCACTGAAGCTTTCTTT
clone size: NA
V gene: TRBV7-9
J gene: TRBJ1-1
D gene: NA
CDR3 length: 13

CDR3 protein: CASSPQRQGNYGYTF
CDR3 DNA: TGTGCCAGCAGCCCTCAAAGACAGGGGAACTATGGCTACACCTTC
clone size: NA
V gene: TRBV11-1
J gene: TRBJ1-2
D gene: TRBD1
CDR3 length: 15

CDR3 protein: CASSSGPVDNEQFF
CDR3 DNA: TGTGCCAGCAGCTCTGGGCCAGTCGACAATGAGCAGTTCTTC
clone size: NA
V gene: TRBV5-6
J gene: TRBJ2-1
D gene: NA
CDR3 length: 14

CDR3 protein: CASTPGSAPRGYTF
CDR3 DNA: TGTGCCAGCACCCCCGGTTCGGCCCCGAGGGGCTACACCTTC
clone size: NA
V gene: TRBV28
J gene: TRBJ1-2
D gene: NA
CDR3 length: 14

CDR3 protein: CASSSPRGGREKLFF
CDR3 DNA: TGTGCCAGCAGCTCCCCAAGAGGAGGTAGAGAAAAACTGTTTTTT
clone size: NA
V gene: TRBV7-6
J gene: TRBJ1-4
D gene: NA
CDR3 length: 15

CDR3 protein: CASSLAGGQGINEQFF
CDR3 DNA: TGCGCCAGCAGCTTGGCCGGGGGGCAGGGTATTAATGAGCAGTTCTTC
clone size: NA
V gene: TRBV5-1
J gene: TRBJ2-1
D gene: NA
CDR3 length: 16

CDR3 protein: CASSSLASTSTDTQYF
CDR3 DNA: TGTGCCAGCAGTTCTTTGGCTAGTACTAGCACAGATACGCAGTATTTT
clone size: once
V gene: TRBV6-2/TRBV6-3
J gene: TRBJ2-3
D gene: NA
CDR3 length: 16

CDR3 protein: CASSVRQLTNTEAFF
CDR3 DNA: TGTGCCAGCAGTGTTCGACAGCTTACGAACACTGAAGCTTTCTTT
clone size: NA
V gene: TRBV28
J gene: TRBJ1-1
D gene: NA
CDR3 length: 15

CDR3 protein: CASSASSGQAWGGYTF
CDR3 DNA: TGCGCCAGCAGCGCATCGAGCGGGCAGGCGTGGGGTGGCTACACCTTC
clone size: few
V gene: TRBV5-1
J gene: TRBJ1-2
D gene: NA
CDR3 length: 16

CDR3 protein: CASSFLPVTEAFF
CDR3 DNA: TGTGCCAGCAGTTTTCTCCCGGTCACTGAAGCTTTCTTT
clone size: NA
V gene: TRBV27
J gene: TRBJ1-1
D gene: NA
CDR3 length: 13

CDR3 protein: CASSYGQGRAADYGYTF
CDR3 DNA: TGTGCCAGCAGCTACGGACAGGGTCGGGCCGCCGACTATGGCTACACCTTC
clone size: NA
V gene: TRBV5-4
J gene: TRBJ1-2
D gene: TRBD1
CDR3 length: 17

CDR3 protein: CASSELSSGGQYF
CDR3 DNA: TGTGCCAGCAGTGAGTTGTCCTCCGGGGGGCAGTACTTC
clone size: NA
V gene: TRBV2
J gene: TRBJ2-7
D gene: NA
CDR3 length: 13

CDR3 protein: CASSQSTGYYGYTF
CDR3 DNA: TGTGCCAGCAGTCAATCTACAGGGTACTATGGCTACACCTTC
clone size: NA
V gene: TRBV6-5
J gene: TRBJ1-2
D gene: NA
CDR3 length: 14

CDR3 protein: CASSLSSAGVNTIYF
CDR3 DNA: TGTGCCAGCAGTTTGAGCTCGGCAGGGGTTAACACCATATATTTT
clone size: NA
V gene: TRBV28
J gene: TRBJ1-3
D gene: NA
CDR3 length: 15

CDR3 protein: CASSGDRPGGTNEKLFF
CDR3 DNA: TGTGCCAGCAGCGGCGACAGACCAGGGGGGACTAATGAAAAACTGTTTTTT
clone size: NA
V gene: TRBV9
J gene: TRBJ1-4
D gene: TRBD1
CDR3 length: 17

CDR3 protein: CASSSSSGRTDTQYF
CDR3 DNA: TGTGCCAGCAGCTCTTCTAGCGGGAGGACAGATACGCAGTATTTT
clone size: few
V gene: TRBV7-3
J gene: TRBJ2-3
D gene: TRBD2
CDR3 length: 15

CDR3 protein: CASSLPGQGPIEQYF
CDR3 DNA: TGTGCCAGCAGTTTACCGGGACAGGGTCCCATCGAGCAGTACTTC
clone size: NA
V gene: TRBV28
J gene: TRBJ2-7
D gene: TRBD1
CDR3 length: 15

CDR3 protein: CASSLRQGNTIYF
CDR3 DNA: TGTGCCAGCAGCTTGAGACAGGGGAACACCATATATTTT
clone size: once
V gene: TRBV7-2
J gene: TRBJ1-3
D gene: TRBD1
CDR3 length: 13

CDR3 protein: CASSFQAPRQGYGYTF
CDR3 DNA: TGTGCCAGCAGTTTTCAAGCCCCGAGACAGGGCTATGGCTACACCTTC
clone size: NA
V gene: TRBV27
J gene: TRBJ1-2
D gene: TRBD1
CDR3 length: 16

CDR3 protein: CASSPSGRANEQFF
CDR3 DNA: TGTGCCAGCTCACCGAGCGGGAGGGCCAATGAGCAGTTCTTC
clone size: once
V gene: TRBV18
J gene: TRBJ2-1
D gene: TRBD2
CDR3 length: 14

CDR3 protein: CASTPTDYGYTF
CDR3 DNA: TGTGCCAGCACCCCGACAGACTATGGCTACACCTTC
clone size: NA
V gene: TRBV13
J gene: TRBJ1-2
D gene: NA
CDR3 length: 12

CDR3 protein: CASSPGTGDGELFF
CDR3 DNA: TGTGCCAGCAGCCCCGGGACAGGGGACGGGGAGCTGTTTTTT
clone size: NA
V gene: TRBV3-1/TRBV3-2
J gene: TRBJ2-2
D gene: TRBD1
CDR3 length: 14

CDR3 protein: CAGGLSDTQYF
CDR3 DNA: TGTGCCGGGGGACTCTCAGATACGCAGTATTTT
clone size: NA
V gene: TRBV2
J gene: TRBJ2-3
D gene: NA
CDR3 length: 11

CDR3 protein: CASSQRTSGSSVRSYEQYF
CDR3 DNA: TGCGCCAGCAGCCAAAGGACTAGCGGGAGTTCGGTGAGAAGCTACGAGCAGTACTTC
clone size: NA
V gene: TRBV5-1
J gene: TRBJ2-7
D gene: TRBD2
CDR3 length: 19

CDR3 protein: CSATGTDYGYTF
CDR3 DNA: TGCAGCGCCACCGGGACAGACTATGGCTACACCTTC
clone size: NA
V gene: TRBV29-1
J gene: TRBJ1-2
D gene: TRBD1
CDR3 length: 12

CDR3 protein: CASSQGYGYTF
CDR3 DNA: TGTGCCAGCAGTCAGGGTTATGGCTACACCTTC
clone size: NA
V gene: TRBV6-5
J gene: TRBJ1-2
D gene: NA
CDR3 length: 11

CDR3 protein: CASSEWRTGVQGPSYEQYF
CDR3 DNA: TGTGCCAGCAGTGAATGGCGGACAGGGGTACAAGGGCCATCCTACGAGCAGTACTTC
clone size: NA
V gene: TRBV2
J gene: TRBJ2-7
D gene: TRBD1
CDR3 length: 19

CDR3 protein: CASSNDRVPDTQYF
CDR3 DNA: TGTGCCAGCAGCAACGACAGGGTACCGGATACGCAGTATTTT
clone size: NA
V gene: TRBV13
J gene: TRBJ2-3
D gene: TRBD1
CDR3 length: 14

CDR3 protein: CASSIRAANYGYTF
CDR3 DNA: TGTGCCAGCAGTATCCGCGCGGCTAACTATGGCTACACCTTC
clone size: NA
V gene: TRBV28
J gene: TRBJ1-2
D gene: NA
CDR3 length: 14

CDR3 protein: CASSSDRGRTDTQYF
CDR3 DNA: TGTGCCAGCAGCTCGGACAGGGGAAGAACAGATACGCAGTATTTT
clone size: NA
V gene: TRBV7-9
J gene: TRBJ2-3
D gene: TRBD1
CDR3 length: 15

CDR3 protein: CASSFPWGGGYTGELFF
CDR3 DNA: TGTGCCAGCAGTTTCCCGTGGGGAGGGGGATACACCGGGGAGCTGTTTTTT
clone size: NA
V gene: TRBV5-5
J gene: TRBJ2-2
D gene: NA
CDR3 length: 17

CDR3 protein: CATTTGAGDTEAFF
CDR3 DNA: TGTGCCACTACGACAGGGGCGGGGGACACTGAAGCTTTCTTT
clone size: NA
V gene: TRBV5-4
J gene: TRBJ1-1
D gene: TRBD1
CDR3 length: 14

CDR3 protein: CATFPGLAALEQFF
CDR3 DNA: TGTGCCACTTTCCCGGGACTAGCGGCCTTGGAGCAGTTCTTC
clone size: NA
V gene: TRBV5-5
J gene: TRBJ2-1
D gene: TRBD2
CDR3 length: 14

CDR3 protein: CASSLGLSYEQYF
CDR3 DNA: TGTGCCAGCAGCTTAGGTCTGTCCTACGAGCAGTACTTC
clone size: few
V gene: TRBV13
J gene: TRBJ2-7
D gene: NA
CDR3 length: 13

CDR3 protein: CASSEEAEANYGYTF
CDR3 DNA: TGTGCCAGCAGTGAAGAGGCGGAAGCTAACTATGGCTACACCTTC
clone size: NA
V gene: TRBV6-4
J gene: TRBJ1-2
D gene: NA
CDR3 length: 15

CDR3 protein: CASSPSPGQNYEQYF
CDR3 DNA: TGCGCCAGCAGCCCTTCTCCGGGACAAAACTACGAGCAGTACTTC
clone size: NA
V gene: TRBV5-1
J gene: TRBJ2-7
D gene: NA
CDR3 length: 15

CDR3 protein: CASSYPTSQASYEQYF
CDR3 DNA: TGTGCCAGCAGTTACCCTACTAGCCAGGCCTCCTACGAGCAGTACTTC
clone size: once
V gene: TRBV6-6
J gene: TRBJ2-7
D gene: NA
CDR3 length: 16

CDR3 protein: CASSLLGPNQPQHF
CDR3 DNA: TGTGCCAGCAGTTTATTGGGCCCCAATCAGCCCCAGCATTTT
clone size: NA
V gene: TRBV27
J gene: TRBJ1-5
D gene: NA
CDR3 length: 14

CDR3 protein: CASSSFDRGVNTEAFF
CDR3 DNA: TGTGCCAGCAGTTCCTTTGACAGGGGCGTGAACACTGAAGCTTTCTTT
clone size: NA
V gene: TRBV6-5
J gene: TRBJ1-1
D gene: TRBD1
CDR3 length: 16

CDR3 protein: CASSFRQGAEKLFF
CDR3 DNA: TGTGCCAGCAGCTTCCGACAGGGGGCTGAAAAACTGTTTTTT
clone size: NA
V gene: TRBV3-1/TRBV3-2
J gene: TRBJ1-4
D gene: TRBD1
CDR3 length: 14

CDR3 protein: CASSLRSGGLQETQYF
CDR3 DNA: TGTGCCAGCAGTTTGCGTAGCGGGGGGTTACAAGAGACCCAGTACTTC
clone size: once
V gene: TRBV27
J gene: TRBJ2-5
D gene: TRBD2
CDR3 length: 16

CDR3 protein: CASSFPGLEGTGELFF
CDR3 DNA: TGTGCCAGCAGTTTCCCTGGACTAGAGGGAACCGGGGAGCTGTTTTTT
clone size: NA
V gene: TRBV28
J gene: TRBJ2-2
D gene: TRBD2
CDR3 length: 16

CDR3 protein: CASSRDRVETQYF
CDR3 DNA: TGTGCCAGCAGCCGCGACAGGGTTGAGACCCAGTACTTC
clone size: NA
V gene: TRBV6-5
J gene: TRBJ2-5
D gene: TRBD1
CDR3 length: 13

CDR3 protein: CASSVGGQSSYNSPLHF
CDR3 DNA: TGTGCCAGCAGCGTAGGGGGACAAAGCTCCTATAATTCACCCCTCCACTTT
clone size: NA
V gene: TRBV9
J gene: TRBJ1-6
D gene: NA
CDR3 length: 17

CDR3 protein: CASSPDRAGTQYF
CDR3 DNA: TGTGCCAGCAGCCCGGACAGGGCAGGGACCCAGTACTTC
clone size: NA
V gene: TRBV2
J gene: TRBJ2-5
D gene: TRBD1
CDR3 length: 13

CDR3 protein: CASSFSESNEKLFF
CDR3 DNA: TGTGCCAGCAGCTTTTCGGAGTCTAATGAAAAACTGTTTTTT
clone size: NA
V gene: TRBV7-9
J gene: TRBJ1-4
D gene: NA
CDR3 length: 14

CDR3 protein: CASSLFKNTEAFF
CDR3 DNA: TGTGCCAGCAGTCTATTTAAGAACACTGAAGCTTTCTTT
clone size: NA
V gene: TRBV6-2/TRBV6-3
J gene: TRBJ1-1
D gene: NA
CDR3 length: 13

CDR3 protein: CASSQTTGAYEQYF
CDR3 DNA: TGCGCCAGCAGCCAAACGACAGGGGCCTACGAGCAGTACTTC
clone size: NA
V gene: TRBV4-3
J gene: TRBJ2-7
D gene: TRBD1
CDR3 length: 14

CDR3 protein: CASSVDMNTEAFF
CDR3 DNA: TGTGCCAGCAGCGTAGACATGAACACTGAAGCTTTCTTT
clone size: NA
V gene: TRBV9
J gene: TRBJ1-1
D gene: NA
CDR3 length: 13

CDR3 protein: CASSPLGQGEQPQHF
CDR3 DNA: TGTGCCAGCTCACCACTCGGACAGGGAGAACAGCCCCAGCATTTT
clone size: NA
V gene: TRBV18
J gene: TRBJ1-5
D gene: TRBD1
CDR3 length: 15

CDR3 protein: CASSAGTSGINEQFF
CDR3 DNA: TGTGCCAGCAGTGCCGGGACTAGCGGGATTAATGAGCAGTTCTTC
clone size: NA
V gene: TRBV6-4
J gene: TRBJ2-1
D gene: TRBD2
CDR3 length: 15